This entry lists 19 T cell receptor beta chains sequenced from one sample in a study of long-term antiretroviral therapy in people with HIV. The run of the v3.0 immunoSEQ assay was at survey level. Measured with immunoSEQ multiplex PCR; TCRdb has only the in-frame clones, and not every one. The sample carries about 30,000 clones, around 93% recorded once. The input for sequencing was unsorted PBMCs, taken 5.3 years after starting antiretroviral therapy. These receptors were taken from a man aged 50 or older with HIV.

This chain uses TRBV4-3 with TRBJ2-1; D unclear. V lost 0 bases, J lost 8 bases, and 11 bases lay in between. This CDR3 is built from 14 residues. CDR1 and CDR2 (germline): LGHNA, YSLEER. The CDR3 DNA sequence: TGCGCCAGCAGCCAAGAAGGGAACACTGATGAGCAGTTCTTC. Translating gives CASSQEGNTDEQFF.

V and J are TRBV6-5 and TRBJ1-1; the match to TRBD1 covers 8 bases. The CDR3 has 12 residues. Germline V gene data show CDR1 as MNHEY and CDR2 as SVGAGI. After removal of 6 bases from V and 10 bases from J, the junction contained 7 bases not matched to a gene. DNA of the CDR3: TGTGCCAGCAGGACCAGGGACAGGATAGCTTTCTTT. It encodes CASRTRDRIAFF.

The gene calls are TRBV7-6 and TRBJ2-7; 8 bases match TRBD2. Per germline, CDR1 SGHVS and CDR2 FNYEAQ. CDR3 length equals 14 residues. The junction had 2 bases not matched to a gene; V was cut back by 2 bases and J by 2 bases. This chain's CDR3 is CASSLLAGPYEQYF. CDR3 in DNA: TGTGCCAGCAGCTTACTAGCGGGTCCCTACGAGCAGTACTTC.

The chain has TRBV9 and TRBJ1-3; D possibly corresponds to TRBD1 (6 bases). CDR1 SGDLS and CDR2 YYNGEE come from the germline V gene. V lost 4 bases and J 3 bases, leaving 20 bases between the germline ends. The CDR3 has 17 residues. CDR3 in DNA: TGTGCCAGCAGCCAAACAGGGACCCGCCGAATTGGAAACACCATATATTTT. It is translated as CASSQTGTRRIGNTIYF.

The chain uses TRBV10-3 and TRBJ1-2; maybe TRBD1 (6 bases). With 10 bases removed from V and 6 bases from J, the gap between germline ends came to 18 bases. This CDR3 is built from 13 residues. Per germline, CDR1 ENHRY and CDR2 SYGVKD. The CDR3: CASSTGTLDGYTF. The CDR3 DNA reads TGTGCCAGCAGCACAGGGACATTAGATGGCTACACCTTC.

This chain uses TRBV30 with TRBJ2-6; the D gene could be TRBD1 or TRBD2 (5 bases each). This CDR3 has 15 amino acids. CDR1 GTSNPN and CDR2 SVGIG come from the germline V gene (reference sequence). V shed 4 bases and J shed 0 bases, with 10 bases lying between them. As DNA, the CDR3 is TGTGCCTGGAACGAGGGGCTCTCTGGGGCCAACGTCCTGACTTTC. Encoded protein: CAWNEGLSGANVLTF.

This clone was counted a few times. The chain recombines TRBV28 with TRBJ2-3; D could derive from TRBD1 or TRBD2 (6 bases each). The CDR3 has 14 amino acids. Germline V gene lookup returns CDR1 MDHEN and CDR2 SYDVKM. Trimming took off 7 bases at V and 5 bases at J, with 16 bases between the two ends. CDR3 sequence: CASTSQEGVDTQYF. CDR3 DNA sequence: TGTGCCAGCACCTCCCAGGAGGGGGTAGATACGCAGTATTTT. The whole variable domain, remainder taken from reference TRBV28 and TRBJ2-3, is DVKVTQSSRYLVKRTGEKVFLECVQDMDHENMFWYRQDPGLGLRLIYFSYDVKMKEKGDIPEGYSVSREKKERFSLILESASTNQTSMYLCASTSQEGVDTQYFGPGTRLTVL.

This clone is categorized as medium-sized. The chain is built from TRBV6-5 and TRBJ1-1, with a possible D match to TRBD1 (5 bases). CDR1 MNHEY and CDR2 SVGAGI come from the germline V gene. CDR3 length: 13 residues. Trimming shortened V by 6 bases and J by 3 bases, and 11 bases separated the two germline ends. The chain's CDR3 is CASSLGTDTEAFF. CDR3 in DNA: TGTGCCAGCAGCCTAGGGACGGACACTGAAGCTTTCTTT.

This clone was picked up a small number of times. The chain combines TRBV10-2 with TRBJ2-2, with a possible D match to TRBD2 (6 bases). Germline CDR1 and CDR2: WSHSY and SAAADI. The CDR3 extends over 15 amino acids. V lost 2 bases, J lost 4 bases, and 11 bases lay in between. CDR3 sequence reads: CASSERGSGTGELFF. The CDR3 nucleotides are TGCGCCAGCAGTGAGCGGGGGTCGGGCACCGGGGAGCTGTTTTTT.

The V and J genes are TRBV11-2 and TRBJ2-1, with 11 positions matching TRBD2. The CDR3 is made up of 18 amino acids. V lost 3 bases to trimming and J lost 9 bases; unmatched junction nucleotides: 16. In germline, CDR1 is SGHAT, CDR2 FQNNGV. The DNA of the CDR3 is TGTGCCAGCAGCTTTATGGGACAGCTAGCGGGGGGTGGGGGTGAGCAGTTCTTC. This translates into CASSFMGQLAGGGGEQFF.

The chain carries TRBV7-8 and TRBJ2-2, with D perhaps matching TRBD1 or TRBD2 (6 bases each). This CDR3 contains 15 residues. Trimming removed 1 base at V and 2 bases at J, with 8 bases between. Germline-derived CDR1 and CDR2 are SGHVS and FQNEAQ. The CDR3 here is CASSLEGGNTGELFF. The CDR3 bases are TGTGCCAGCAGCTTAGAGGGGGGAAACACCGGGGAGCTGTTTTTT.

CDR3 region: CATSEPRGGTSDTQYF. Written as DNA, the CDR3 is TGTGCCACCAGCGAACCGAGAGGGGGGACATCAGATACGCAGTATTTT. The chain uses TRBV15 and TRBJ2-3; D tentatively reads TRBD1 or TRBD2 (6 bases each). The CDR3 consists of 16 residues. Germline V CDR1 and CDR2: LNHNV, YYDKDF (reference sequence). With 5 bases removed from V and 4 bases from J, the gap between germline ends came to 19 bases.

This clone was counted once. J is TRBJ2-2 and V is TRBV12-5; 8 nucleotides agree with TRBD2. The J segment lost 6 bases and the V segment lost 1 base, leaving 13 bases of the junction unmatched. The CDR3 is 18 amino acids. Germline CDR1 LGHNT, CDR2 FRNRAP. CDR3 bases: TGTGCTAGTGGTTTGGCCCTTCCATCCGGGACTAGGGCCGGGGAGCTGTTTTTT. This sequence encodes CASGLALPSGTRAGELFF.

This chain joins TRBV7-3 and TRBJ2-7; D is unresolved. Germline V lookup: CDR1 SGHTA, CDR2 FQGTGA. The CDR3 contains 13 residues. Trimming shortened V by 3 bases and J by 6 bases, and 12 bases separated the two germline ends. The CDR3 here is CASSLERAAEQYF. The CDR3 nucleotides read TGTGCCAGCAGCTTGGAAAGGGCGGCCGAGCAGTACTTC.

This clone was seen more than once but under ten times. The V call is TRBV2, the J call TRBJ2-7; 7 nucleotides align to TRBD2. Germline V CDR1 and CDR2: SNHLY, FYNNEI. V trimming: 3 bases; J trimming: 2 bases; junction bases outside the gene matches: 4. The CDR3 has 14 amino acids. CDR3 DNA: TGTGCCAGCAGTGACGGGGGGTTGGCCTACGAGCAGTACTTC. Amino acids: CASSDGGLAYEQYF.

The rearrangement links TRBV6-1 to TRBJ1-4; unclear D gene. V was trimmed by 4 bases and J by 4 bases, leaving 7 bases between them. Germline CDR1 is MNHNS and CDR2 is SASEGT. The CDR3 totals 13 residues. This chain's CDR3 is CASSGLLNEKLFF. The CDR3 DNA follows: TGTGCCAGCAGTGGACTACTTAATGAAAAACTGTTTTTT.

The rearrangement joins TRBV27 to TRBJ1-1; TRBD1 matches 7 bases. Losses at the gene ends were 6 bases for V and 4 bases for J; bases not matched to a gene: 8. There are 14 residues in the CDR3. Germline V lookup: CDR1 MNHEY, CDR2 SMNVEV (reference sequence). As DNA, the CDR3 is TGTGCCAGCAGCCACAGGGGTCGGGGCACTGAAGCTTTCTTT. As protein: CASSHRGRGTEAFF.

The chain has TRBV28 and TRBJ1-2, with 8 bases lining up with TRBD1. The CDR3 extends over 14 amino acids. The germline gives CDR1 MDHEN, CDR2 SYDVKM. Unmatched junction bases numbered 8, after V lost 6 bases and J lost 5 bases. CDR3: CASRTRDRSYGYTF. The CDR3 nucleotides are TGTGCCAGCAGAACCCGGGACAGGAGTTATGGCTACACCTTC.

The rearrangement links TRBV29-1 to TRBJ2-3; 8 positions match TRBD2. The CDR3 is made up of 17 amino acids. V lost 7 bases and J lost 1; bases outside the gene matches: 16. Germline CDR1 and CDR2: SQVTM and ANQGSEA. The CDR3 DNA is TGCAGCGCCGAAGGAGTTGGTCGCGGGGGGCGCACAGATACGCAGTATTTT. This codes for CSAEGVGRGGRTDTQYF.